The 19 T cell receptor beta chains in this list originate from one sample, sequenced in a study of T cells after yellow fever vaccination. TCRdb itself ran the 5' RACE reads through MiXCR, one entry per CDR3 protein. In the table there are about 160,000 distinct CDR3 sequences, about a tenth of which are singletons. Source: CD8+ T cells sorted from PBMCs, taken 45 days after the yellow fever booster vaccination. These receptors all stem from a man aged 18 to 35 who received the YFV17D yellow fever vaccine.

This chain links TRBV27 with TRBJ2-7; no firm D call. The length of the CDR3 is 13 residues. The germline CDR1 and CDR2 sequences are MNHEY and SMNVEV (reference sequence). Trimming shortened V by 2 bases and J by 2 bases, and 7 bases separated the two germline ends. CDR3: CASSLRRAYEQYF. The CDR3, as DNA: TGTGCCAGCAGTTTACGCCGAGCCTACGAGCAGTACTTC.

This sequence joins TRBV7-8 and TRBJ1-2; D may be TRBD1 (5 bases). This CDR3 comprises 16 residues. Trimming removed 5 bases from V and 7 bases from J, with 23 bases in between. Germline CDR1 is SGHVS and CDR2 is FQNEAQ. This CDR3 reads CASSQSRGREVRGYTF. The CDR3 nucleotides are TGTGCCAGCAGCCAATCCCGTGGCAGGGAGGTGCGTGGCTACACCTTC.

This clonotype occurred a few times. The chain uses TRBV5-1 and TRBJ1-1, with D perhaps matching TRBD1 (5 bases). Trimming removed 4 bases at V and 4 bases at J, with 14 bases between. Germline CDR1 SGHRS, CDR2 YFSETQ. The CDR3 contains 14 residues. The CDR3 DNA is TGCGCCAGCAGCGGCTCAGGGCAGGGCACTGAAGCTTTCTTT. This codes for CASSGSGQGTEAFF.

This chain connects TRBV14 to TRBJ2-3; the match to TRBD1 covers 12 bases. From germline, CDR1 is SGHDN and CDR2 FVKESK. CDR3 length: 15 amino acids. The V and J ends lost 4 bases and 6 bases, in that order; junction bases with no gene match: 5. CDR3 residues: CASSPGTGGIDTQYF. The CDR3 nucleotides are TGTGCCAGCAGCCCGGGGACAGGGGGCATTGATACGCAGTATTTT.

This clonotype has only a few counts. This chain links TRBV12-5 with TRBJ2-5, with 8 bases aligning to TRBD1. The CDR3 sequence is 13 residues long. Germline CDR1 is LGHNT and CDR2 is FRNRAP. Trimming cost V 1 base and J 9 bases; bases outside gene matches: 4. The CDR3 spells CASGLGTGYAQYF. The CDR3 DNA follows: TGTGCTAGTGGTTTGGGGACAGGGTACGCCCAGTACTTC.

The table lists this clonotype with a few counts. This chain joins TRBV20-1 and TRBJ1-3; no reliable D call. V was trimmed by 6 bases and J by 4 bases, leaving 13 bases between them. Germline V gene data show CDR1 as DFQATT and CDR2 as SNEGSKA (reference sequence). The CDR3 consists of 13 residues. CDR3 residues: CSAHHGSGNTIYF. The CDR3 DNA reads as TGCAGTGCCCATCACGGGTCAGGAAACACCATATATTTT.

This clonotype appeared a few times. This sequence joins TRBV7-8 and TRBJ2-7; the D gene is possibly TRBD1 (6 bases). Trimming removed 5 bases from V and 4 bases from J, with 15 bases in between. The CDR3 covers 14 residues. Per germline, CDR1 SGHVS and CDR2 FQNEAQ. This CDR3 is CASSNRVQGYEQYF. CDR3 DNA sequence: TGTGCCAGCAGCAACAGGGTTCAGGGATACGAGCAGTACTTC.

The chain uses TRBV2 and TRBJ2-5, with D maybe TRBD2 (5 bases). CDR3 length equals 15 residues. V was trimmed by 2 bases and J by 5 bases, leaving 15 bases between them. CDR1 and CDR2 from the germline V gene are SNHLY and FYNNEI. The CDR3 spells CASSESAGVRETQYF. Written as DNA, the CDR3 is TGTGCCAGCAGTGAAAGTGCGGGTGTTCGGGAGACCCAGTACTTC. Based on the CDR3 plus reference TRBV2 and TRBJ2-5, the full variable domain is EPEVTQTPSHQVTQMGQEVILRCVPISNHLYFYWYRQILGQKVEFLVSFYNNEISEKSEIFDDQFSVERPDGSNFTLKIRSTKLEDSAMYFCASSESAGVRETQYFGPGTRLLVL.

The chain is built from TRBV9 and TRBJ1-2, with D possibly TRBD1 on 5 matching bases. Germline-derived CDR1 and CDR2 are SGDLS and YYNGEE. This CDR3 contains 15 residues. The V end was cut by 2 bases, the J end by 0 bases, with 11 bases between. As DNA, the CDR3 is TGTGCCAGCAGCGTCACAGGACGGTCTAACTATGGCTACACCTTC. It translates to CASSVTGRSNYGYTF.

CDR3 nucleotide sequence: TGTGCCAGCAGCCAAGTCGAGTGGAAAAGTACAAACACTGAAGCTTTCTTT. Protein sequence: CASSQVEWKSTNTEAFF. The chain uses TRBV4-2 and TRBJ1-1; D gene unclear. Germline V gene lookup returns CDR1 LGHNA and CDR2 YNFKEQ. V lost 1 base, J lost 2 bases, and 17 bases lay in between. This CDR3 spans 17 amino acids.

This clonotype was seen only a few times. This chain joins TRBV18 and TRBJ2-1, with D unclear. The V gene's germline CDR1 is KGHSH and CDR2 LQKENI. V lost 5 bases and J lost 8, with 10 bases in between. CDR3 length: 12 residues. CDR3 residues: CASSAPRDEQFF. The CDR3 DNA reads TGTGCCAGCTCAGCCCCCCGGGATGAGCAGTTCTTC.

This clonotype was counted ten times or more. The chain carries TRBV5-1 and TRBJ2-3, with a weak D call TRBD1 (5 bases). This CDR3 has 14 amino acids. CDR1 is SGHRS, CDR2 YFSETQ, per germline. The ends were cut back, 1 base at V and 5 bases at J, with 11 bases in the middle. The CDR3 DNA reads TGCGCCAGCAGCTTGCCTCAGGGAAGAGATACGCAGTATTTT. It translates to CASSLPQGRDTQYF.

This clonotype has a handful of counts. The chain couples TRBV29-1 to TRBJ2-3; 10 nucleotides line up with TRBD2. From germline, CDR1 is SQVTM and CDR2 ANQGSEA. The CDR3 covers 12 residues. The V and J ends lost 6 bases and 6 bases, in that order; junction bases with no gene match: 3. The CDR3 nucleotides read TGCAGCGTCCTGACTAGCGGGGATACGCAGTATTTT. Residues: CSVLTSGDTQYF.

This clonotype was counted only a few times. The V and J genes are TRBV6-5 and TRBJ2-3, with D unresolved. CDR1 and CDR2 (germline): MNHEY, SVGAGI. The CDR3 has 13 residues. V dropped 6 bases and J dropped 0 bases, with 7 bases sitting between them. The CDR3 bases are TGTGCCAGCAGCATATCTAGCACAGATACGCAGTATTTT. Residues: CASSISSTDTQYF.

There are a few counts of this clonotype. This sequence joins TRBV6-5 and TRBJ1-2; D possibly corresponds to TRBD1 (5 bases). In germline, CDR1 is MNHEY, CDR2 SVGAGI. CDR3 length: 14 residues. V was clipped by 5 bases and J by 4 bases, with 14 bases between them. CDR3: CASSARGGIYGYTF. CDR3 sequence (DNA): TGTGCCAGCAGTGCCCGGGGGGGTATCTATGGCTACACCTTC.

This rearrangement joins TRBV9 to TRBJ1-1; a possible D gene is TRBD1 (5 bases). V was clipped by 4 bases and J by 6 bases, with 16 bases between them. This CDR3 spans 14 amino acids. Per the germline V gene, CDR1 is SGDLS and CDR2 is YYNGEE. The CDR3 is CASSPPGRGAEAFF. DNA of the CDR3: TGTGCCAGCAGCCCCCCAGGGCGGGGAGCTGAAGCTTTCTTT.

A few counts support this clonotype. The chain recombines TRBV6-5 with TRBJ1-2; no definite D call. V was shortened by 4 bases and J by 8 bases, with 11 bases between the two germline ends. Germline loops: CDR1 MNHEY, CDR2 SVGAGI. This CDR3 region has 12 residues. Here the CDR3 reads CASSSRFGGYTF. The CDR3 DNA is TGTGCCAGCAGTTCCCGCTTCGGAGGCTACACCTTC.

The CDR3 region has the DNA TGCGCCAGCAGCCCCCCATCTCGCGAGCAGTACTTC. Translated, it gives CASSPPSREQYF. This chain uses TRBV4-1 with TRBJ2-7; D is ambiguous. V dropped 4 bases and J dropped 6 bases, with 10 bases sitting between them. Germline loops: CDR1 MGHRA, CDR2 YSYEKL. The CDR3 is made up of 12 amino acids.

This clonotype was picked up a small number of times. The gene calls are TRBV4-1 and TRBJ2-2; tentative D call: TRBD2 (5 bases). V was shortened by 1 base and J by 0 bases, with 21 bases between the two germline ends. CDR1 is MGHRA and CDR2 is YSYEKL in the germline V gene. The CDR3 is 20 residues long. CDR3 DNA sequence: TGCGCCAGCAGCCAAGCCCCAGGCGGGCAGTTAGTCGCGAACACCGGGGAGCTGTTTTTT. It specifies CASSQAPGGQLVANTGELFF.